These 16 T cell receptor beta chains share one sample of origin, sequenced in a study of PD-L1 blockade in urothelial cancer. Assay used: immunoSEQ multiplex PCR; TCRdb lists only in-frame clones, some missing. The top ten hold roughly 5.2% of the sample, which has 60,000 to 85,000 clones, about 90% seen once. The material sequenced was PBMCs, taken around atezolizumab (anti-PD-L1) treatment. The source of these receptors is a woman in her 70s with urothelial cancer.

The gene calls are TRBV19 and TRBJ1-1, with TRBD1 as a possible D gene (5 bases). V lost 3 bases and J 2 bases, leaving 13 bases between the germline ends. Germline CDR1 reads LNHDA; CDR2 reads SQIVND (reference sequence). This CDR3 has 15 amino acids. The CDR3 coding sequence is TGTGCCAGTAGTATTGTCGCCCAGGGCAACACTGAAGCTTTCTTT. This codes for CASSIVAQGNTEAFF.

The rearrangement links TRBV11-2 to TRBJ1-2; unclear D gene. Trimming took 5 bases from V and 5 from J, leaving 15 bases between them. This CDR3 is built from 14 residues. Germline V gene sequence: CDR1 SGHAT, CDR2 FQNNGV. The CDR3 DNA reads as TGTGCCAGCAGCCCCGCCCCAGATCTTTATGGCTACACCTTC. Encoded protein: CASSPAPDLYGYTF.

The chain combines TRBV27 with TRBJ2-7, with 14 bases aligning to TRBD2. CDR3 length: 18 residues. Germline loops: CDR1 MNHEY, CDR2 SMNVEV (reference sequence). V lost 4 bases, J lost 5 bases, and 13 bases stayed unmatched. Written as DNA, the CDR3 is TGTGCCAGCAGTTCATACCCCGGACTAGCGGGAGGAGGTGACGAGCAGTACTTC. It is translated as CASSSYPGLAGGGDEQYF.

CDR3 loop: CASSFHSSGTYNEQFF. In DNA, the CDR3 is TGTGCCAGCAGTTTCCATTCTAGCGGAACCTACAATGAGCAGTTCTTC. The chain couples TRBV6-5 to TRBJ2-1; 7 bases align to TRBD2. The CDR3 has 16 residues. The V gene's germline CDR1 is MNHEY and CDR2 SVGAGI. The V gene end was trimmed by 4 bases and the J gene end by 2 bases; junction bases not matched to a gene: 8.

J is TRBJ2-2 and V is TRBV5-4, with unresolved D. Germline V gives CDR1 SGHNT, CDR2 YYREEE (reference sequence). This CDR3 is built from 13 residues. V lost 3 bases and J 1 base, leaving 4 bases between the germline ends. In DNA form, the CDR3 reads TGTGCCAGCAGCTCCCTGAACACCGGGGAGCTGTTTTTT. Its translation is CASSSLNTGELFF.

This sequence joins TRBV2 and TRBJ2-7; 7 bases are a match to TRBD1. The CDR3 totals 15 residues. The junction had 6 bases not matched to a gene; V was cut back by 4 bases and J by 0 bases. Germline V gene lookup returns CDR1 SNHLY and CDR2 FYNNEI. For the CDR3, the DNA is TGTGCCAGCAGTGCGGGACAGCCAGGCTCCTACGAGCAGTACTTC. This encodes CASSAGQPGSYEQYF.

This chain links TRBV28 with TRBJ1-4, with TRBD1 as a possible D gene (5 bases). Germline V gene data show CDR1 as MDHEN and CDR2 as SYDVKM. The CDR3 spans 14 residues. V lost 3 bases to trimming and J lost 8 bases, with 13 bases between them. CDR3 DNA sequence: TGTGCCAGCAGTTTGCAGGGCCGCCCGGAAAAACTGTTTTTT. Protein: CASSLQGRPEKLFF.

The rearrangement links TRBV18 to TRBJ1-2; D not certain. V gave up 3 bases and J gave up 6 bases, with 11 bases separating them. Germline V CDR1 and CDR2: KGHSH, LQKENI. The CDR3 sequence is 13 residues long. Here the CDR3 DNA reads TGTGCCAGCTCACCCCGGGAGGACCATGGCTACACCTTC. It specifies CASSPREDHGYTF.

V is TRBV6-5 and J is TRBJ1-3; D remains ambiguous. The germline V gene encodes CDR1 MNHEY and CDR2 SVGAGI. The CDR3 is 14 amino acids. Trimming pared 6 bases from V and 0 bases from J, leaving 9 bases between. CDR3 residues: CASRLLSSGNTIYF. The CDR3, as DNA: TGTGCCAGCAGGCTGCTGAGCTCTGGAAACACCATATATTTT.

The chain links TRBV5-6 to TRBJ2-7, with D perhaps TRBD1 (5 bases). V lost 0 bases and J 5 bases, leaving 12 bases between the germline ends. The length of the CDR3 is 14 residues. The germline CDR1 and CDR2 sequences are SGHDT and YYEEEE. CDR3 sequence: CASSLGRESNEQYF. The CDR3 nucleotides read TGTGCCAGCAGCTTGGGCAGGGAATCCAACGAGCAGTACTTC.

This chain uses TRBV9 with TRBJ2-2, with D possibly being TRBD1 (5 bases). The CDR3 is 14 amino acids. In germline, CDR1 is SGDLS, CDR2 YYNGEE. The V and J ends lost 6 bases and 3 bases respectively, with 12 bases between them. The CDR3 loop is CASTWKQDTGELFF. CDR3 bases: TGTGCCAGCACGTGGAAACAGGACACCGGGGAGCTGTTTTTT.

V usage is TRBV9 and J usage is TRBJ2-3; maybe TRBD2 (5 bases). Germline CDR1 reads SGDLS; CDR2 reads YYNGEE. V lost 0 bases to trimming and J lost 4 bases, with 9 bases between them. This CDR3 has 14 amino acids. The DNA of the CDR3 is TGTGCCAGCAGCGTAGGTTCAGCGGCAGATACGCAGTATTTT. This encodes CASSVGSAADTQYF. The full variable domain, rest sourced from reference TRBV9 and TRBJ2-3, is DSGVTQTPKHLITATGQRVTLRCSPRSGDLSVYWYQQSLDQGLQFLIQYYNGEERAKGNILERFSAQQFPDLHSELNLSSLELGDSALYFCASSVGSAADTQYFGPGTRLTVL.

V gene TRBV4-3 combines with J gene TRBJ2-7, with D possibly being TRBD2 (6 bases). This CDR3 has 16 amino acids. Trimming took 0 bases from V and 2 from J, leaving 14 bases between them. Germline CDR1 reads LGHNA; CDR2 reads YSLEER. The CDR3 reads CASSQDWVADPYEQYF. The CDR3 DNA follows: TGCGCCAGCAGCCAAGATTGGGTAGCGGACCCCTACGAGCAGTACTTC.

This rearrangement joins TRBV5-6 to TRBJ2-1; 7 positions match TRBD1. Looked up from germline, CDR1 is SGHDT and CDR2 is YYEEEE. Losses at the gene ends were 5 bases for V and 7 bases for J; bases not matched to a gene: 15. The CDR3 covers 16 residues. This CDR3 reads CASRVDRVRRGNEQFF. CDR3 in DNA: TGTGCCAGCAGAGTTGACAGGGTCCGAAGGGGAAATGAGCAGTTCTTC.

The chain uses TRBV30 and TRBJ1-3; possible D gene TRBD1, 6 bases. Looked up from germline, CDR1 is GTSNPN and CDR2 is SVGIG (reference sequence). The germline V and J ends were trimmed by 3 bases and 0 bases, with 15 bases remaining between them. The CDR3 sequence is 16 residues long. The CDR3 sequence is CAWSAGTPRSGNTIYF. The CDR3 DNA sequence: TGTGCCTGGAGCGCCGGGACACCCCGCTCTGGAAACACCATATATTTT.

The chain uses TRBV9 and TRBJ2-7; the D is unclear. Trimming left V 0 bases short and J 3 bases short, with 10 bases between. The CDR3 consists of 14 residues. The germline V gene encodes CDR1 SGDLS and CDR2 YYNGEE. The CDR3 sequence: CASSVDEKYYEQYF. CDR3 bases: TGTGCCAGCAGCGTAGATGAGAAATACTACGAGCAGTACTTC.